What follows describes a single TCR beta chain. Its antigen is as yet unknown. The entry originates in a study of CD8+ T cells in alopecia areata. For the study at large: A 6-month period off drug followed tofacitinib, which lasted 6 to 18 months.

Samples from alopecia areata patients were lesional scalp punch biopsies and peripheral blood. Sequencing used cDNA as its template, made by extracting RNA and reverse transcribing it. Assay: immunoSEQ multiplex PCR; the TCRdb copy retains only in-frame clones and omits some. The sample consists of 170,000 or so clones, around three fifths of them appearing once. Study results and caveats: Patients displayed less clarity in TCR sharing than mice, a finding possibly related to HLA. Affected scalp, especially in alopecia totalis/universalis, had a higher clonality than normal scalp did.

The germline V and J ends were trimmed by 8 bases and 1 base, with 11 bases remaining between them. From germline, CDR1 is SQVTM and CDR2 ANQGSEA. The CDR3 runs to 12 residues. The source was CD4+ T cells sorted from blood, collected at week 0. The source is a human donor with alopecia areata. The rearrangement uses TRBV29-1 and TRBJ1-1, with no clear D. CDR3 residues: CSTATGNTEAFF. The CDR3 DNA reads TGCAGCACAGCAACGGGGAACACTGAAGCTTTCTTT.